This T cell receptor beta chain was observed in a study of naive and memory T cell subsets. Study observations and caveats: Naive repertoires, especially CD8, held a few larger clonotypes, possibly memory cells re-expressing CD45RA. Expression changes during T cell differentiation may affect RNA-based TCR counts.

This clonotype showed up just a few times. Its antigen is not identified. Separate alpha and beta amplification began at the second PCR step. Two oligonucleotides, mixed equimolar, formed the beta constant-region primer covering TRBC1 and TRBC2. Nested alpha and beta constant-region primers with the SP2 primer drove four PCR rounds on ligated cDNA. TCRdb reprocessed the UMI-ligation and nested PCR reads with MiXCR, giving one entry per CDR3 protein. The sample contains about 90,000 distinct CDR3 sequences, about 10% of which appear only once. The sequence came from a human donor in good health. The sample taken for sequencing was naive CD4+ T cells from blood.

CDR3 sequence (DNA): TGTGCCAGTAGTCCTACTAGCGGGACTAAGGAGACCCAGTACTTC. Its translation: CASSPTSGTKETQYF. V is TRBV19 and J is TRBJ2-5; 10 positions match TRBD2. Germline CDR1 reads LNHDA; CDR2 reads SQIVND (reference sequence). This CDR3 spans 15 amino acids. Germline trimming cut 5 bases from V and 5 bases from J; bases unmatched to any gene: 8.